This T cell receptor beta chain stems from a study of T cells in Graves' hyperthyroidism and ophthalmopathy. About the study: The authors collected peripheral blood at initial diagnosis, before any treatment. Regarding the study as a whole: Before onset, by a median of approximately 5.9 months, the model predicted ophthalmopathy. Most clonotypes expanded in thyroid above 0.001 were likewise present in blood.

Germline V lookup: CDR1 MDHEN, CDR2 SYDVKM. The CDR3 has 16 amino acids. After removal of 6 bases from V and 4 bases from J, the junction contained 9 bases not matched to a gene. TCR beta CDR3 region amplification was performed from RNA transcripts. A first-round RT-PCR of the TCR CDR3 used the HTBI primer set. Using its own MiXCR run on the multiplex PCR reads, TCRdb lists one record per CDR3 protein. The sample lists roughly 180,000 distinct CDR3 sequences, 15% to 20% occurring once. As for this clonotype: Its antigen remains unknown.

Sequenced material: blood. The sequence was collected from a woman in her 50s with Graves' hyperthyroidism. The chain uses TRBV28 and TRBJ2-2, with TRBD1 matching over 9 bases. In DNA form, the CDR3 reads TGTGCCAGCAGGTATACAGGGGGCGCAGGCACCGGGGAGCTGTTTTTT. Translating it yields CASRYTGGAGTGELFF.